This entry concerns a single TCR beta chain. Its antigen is as yet unknown. One junction end does not reproduce the germline sequence, and a read error may be involved. The data belong to a study of tumor-infiltrating lymphocytes in primary liver carcinoma. Study context: The patients, men and women alike, were aged 30 to 69 years. Regardless of tissue type, samples showed similar yields of roughly 3.65 to 7.5 million productive TCRbeta reads. Tumors were staged T1-T3 N0M0 and measured 4.2 to 10 cm across.

Unsorted whole blood served as the source of blood RNA, and germline DNA was extracted as well. Reverse transcription of around 0.45 ug total RNA with a constant-region primer produced TCR beta cDNA. Three-round nested multiplex PCR performed with slightly modified ARM-PCR produced the TCR beta libraries. A C-beta reverse primer was combined with TRBV1-TRBV30 forward primers in the first two PCR rounds, and each round had ten to eleven cycles. Using its own MiXCR run on the multiplex PCR reads, TCRdb lists one record per CDR3 protein. The profile shows about 320,000 distinct CDR3 sequences, approximately 65% of them singletons. The CDR3 totals 14 residues. Germline V gene sequence: CDR1 SQVTM, CDR2 ANQGSEA. General study findings and limits: Researchers found tumor-adjacent and tumor-blood pairs overlapped less than tumor region pairs.

The sequence derives from a man aged 40-55 years with primary liver carcinoma and hepatitis B virus infection. The V gene is TRBV29-1, the J gene TRBJ1-2; no reliable D call. The sequencing input was peripheral blood. In nucleotides, the CDR3 is TGCAACGTTGAAGAGGGCCGCAGGCCATACGGCTACACCTTC. Encoded protein: CNVEEGRRPYGYTF.